Shown below are 30 T cell receptor beta chains from a single sample sequenced in a study of T cell clonality in common variable immunodeficiency. Produced via immunoSEQ multiplex PCR; TCRdb's table is partial and in-frame only. The record shows around 55,000 clones for this sample, with no singletons present. Sequencing was performed on peripheral blood mononuclear cells. The receptors stem from a person aged 18 to 75 in good health.

The sample holds many counts of this clone. The CDR3 bases that were read are TGTGCCAGCAGTCGCGGTAATCAGCCC. Encoded protein: CASSRGNQP. The CDR3, in full, reads CASSRGNQPQHF. V gene TRBV12-3 or TRBV12-4 combines with J gene TRBJ1-5; D unresolved. Read coverage stops 3 residues before the CDR3 terminus; the germline J gene supplies the remainder. This CDR3 contains 12 residues. V was shortened by 5 bases and J by 4 bases, with 6 bases between the two germline ends.

This clone has a count of ten or more. The CDR3 end is not reached by the read, which stops 3 residues before it; the germline J gene fills it in. Additional DNA sequences in this sample encode the identical CDR3. The J gene is TRBJ1-1, the V gene TRBV7-2, with 7 nucleotides matching TRBD1. The CDR3 covers 14 residues. The germline V gene encodes CDR1 SGHTA and CDR2 FQGNSA. The V segment lost 3 bases and the J segment 5 bases; nucleotides outside the gene matches: 6. CDR3 sequence reads: CASSFPGQWTEAFF. The CDR3 DNA, read in part, is TGTGCCAGCAGCTTTCCGGGACAGTGGACTGAA.

This clone was counted between two and nine times. The read is 3 residues too short to cover the CDR3 end, so that end is filled in from the germline J gene. The chain is built from TRBV30 and TRBJ2-5, with D possibly being TRBD2 (6 bases). Germline-derived CDR1 and CDR2 are GTSNPN and SVGIG (reference sequence). The CDR3 totals 17 residues. Trimming shortened V by 3 bases and J by 4 bases, and 24 bases separated the two germline ends. The CDR3 here is CAWRKGPGDLLRETQYF. The DNA read from the CDR3 is TGTGCCTGGAGAAAAGGCCCGGGGGACCTCCTACGAGAGACC.

Ten or more counts support this clone. With the read ending 3 residues before the CDR3 end, the germline J gene is used to fill in that end. The chain employs TRBV7-2 and TRBJ2-1; TRBD2 agrees at 8 bases. CDR1 and CDR2 (germline): SGHTA, FQGNSA. The V and J ends lost 5 bases and 4 bases, in that order; junction bases with no gene match: 7. CDR3 size: 15 residues. Here the CDR3 reads CASSRSRGDYNEQFF. The sequenced CDR3 bases are TGTGCCAGCAGCCGGTCGCGGGGGGATTACAATGAG.

CDR3 DNA (partial): TGTGCCAGCAGCTTAGAACAGTTGAAGAATCAGCCC. The encoded protein is CASSLEQLKNQP. The complete CDR3 reads CASSLEQLKNQPQHF. V usage is TRBV7-8 and J usage is TRBJ1-5; D remains unclear. The observed sequence ends 3 residues before the CDR3 terminus, with the missing tail filled in from the germline J gene. V was shortened by 1 base and J by 4 bases, with 11 bases between the two germline ends. The germline CDR1 and CDR2 sequences are SGHVS and FQNEAQ. This CDR3 has 15 residues. Complete variable domain (other parts from reference TRBV7-8 and TRBJ1-5): GAGVSQSPRYKVAKRGQDVALRCDPISGHVSLFWYQQALGQGPEFLTYFQNEAQLDKSGLPSDRFFAERPEGSVSTLKIQRTQQEDSAVYLCASSLEQLKNQPQHFGDGTRLSIL.

In this sample, this clone turned up many times. Coverage ceases 3 residues before the CDR3 finishes, and the germline J gene fills in the end. The rearrangement uses TRBV5-1 and TRBJ1-6, with D perhaps matching TRBD1 (5 bases). CDR3 size: 13 residues. Germline loops: CDR1 SGHRS, CDR2 YFSETQ. V dropped 8 bases and J dropped 9 bases, with 15 bases sitting between them. The DNA read from the CDR3 is TGCGCCAGTACAGGCGGGGGGAGTTCACCC. Amino acid sequence: CASTGGGSSP. The whole CDR3 is CASTGGGSSPLHF. Using reference TRBV5-1 and TRBJ1-6 for the parts outside the CDR3, the full variable domain is KAGVTQTPRYLIKTRGQQVTLSCSPISGHRSVSWYQQTPGQGLQFLFEYFSETQRNKGNFPGRFSGRQFSNSRSEMNVSTLELGDSALYLCASTGGGSSPLHFGNGTRLTVT.

This clone was counted only a few times. A read error may account for a junction end that differs from germline. The observed sequence ends 3 residues before the CDR3 terminus, with the missing tail filled in from the germline J gene. This sequence joins TRBV7-3 and TRBJ1-2; D remains unclear. CDR1 is SGHTA, CDR2 FQGTGA, per germline. The CDR3 spans 13 residues. The CDR3 spells CASSITSGNDYTF. The CDR3 DNA, read in part, is TGTGCCAGCAGCATAACTAGCGGCAATGAC. The whole variable domain, filled in from reference TRBV7-3 and TRBJ1-2, reads GAGVSQTPSNKVTEKGKYVELRCDPISGHTALYWYRQSLGQGPEFLIYFQGTGAADDSGLPNDRFFAVRPEGSVSTLKIQRTERGDSAVYLCASSITSGNDYTFGSGTRLTVV.

This clone showed up many times. From the germline J gene comes the end of the CDR3, since the read stops 3 residues before it. The V call is TRBV20-1, the J call TRBJ2-2; tentatively, D is TRBD1 (6 bases). The V gene's germline CDR1 is DFQATT and CDR2 SNEGSKA (reference sequence). The V gene lost 1 base and the J gene lost 1 base, with 13 bases spanning the gap. The CDR3 totals 16 residues. The CDR3 protein is CSARGLQGRNTGELFF. Incomplete CDR3 DNA: TGCAGTGCTAGAGGCCTACAGGGAAGGAACACCGGGGAG.

This clone occurred many times. CDR3 DNA, as far as it was read: TGTGCCAGCAGTAACCCCGGGACAGGGGTCGATGAG. Translating it yields CASSNPGTGVDE. The full CDR3 sequence reads CASSNPGTGVDEQFF. The rearrangement joins TRBV13 to TRBJ2-1; TRBD1 agrees at 10 bases. The observed sequence ends 3 residues before the CDR3 terminus, with the missing tail filled in from the germline J gene. The ends lost 6 bases at V and 8 bases at J; junction bases unmatched: 10. CDR3 length equals 15 residues. The germline V gene has CDR1 PRHDT and CDR2 FYEKMQ (reference sequence).

This clone was seen a few times. The read is 3 residues too short to cover the CDR3 end, so that end is filled in from the germline J gene. This rearrangement joins TRBV2 to TRBJ1-1, with TRBD1 matching over 8 bases. This CDR3 comprises 14 residues. V gave up 9 bases and J gave up 4 bases; unmatched junction bases: 10. CDR1 and CDR2 (germline): SNHLY, FYNNEI. The CDR3 region is CARGPTGGSTEAFF. The covered CDR3 bases are TGTGCCAGAGGACCAACAGGGGGAAGCACTGAA.

This clone appeared many times. The sequence runs out 3 residues before the end of the CDR3; the remainder is reconstructed from the germline J gene. The chain recombines TRBV5-1 with TRBJ1-6; D unclear. The CDR3 is 15 amino acids. The germline gives CDR1 SGHRS, CDR2 YFSETQ. The ends were cut back, 0 bases at V and 7 bases at J, with 11 bases in the middle. The CDR3 region is CASSLVVGGNSPLHF. Incomplete CDR3 DNA: TGCGCCAGCAGCTTGGTCGTCGGAGGGAATTCACCC.

This clone was counted at least ten times. Read coverage stops 3 residues before the CDR3 terminus; the germline J gene supplies the remainder. J is TRBJ2-7 and V is TRBV5-1; possibly TRBD1 for D (6 bases). V was clipped by 4 bases and J by 0 bases, with 14 bases between them. The CDR3 runs to 15 residues. CDR1 and CDR2 from the germline V gene are SGHRS and YFSETQ. The covered CDR3 bases are TGCGCCAGCAGCCTCGGTTGGGACATCTCCTACGAG. This translates into CASSLGWDISYE. The whole CDR3 sequence is CASSLGWDISYEQYF.

The table lists this clone with many counts. The read falls 3 residues short of the CDR3 end, and the missing part is taken from the germline J gene. J is TRBJ2-1 and V is TRBV4-1; D not resolved. CDR1 is MGHRA, CDR2 YSYEKL, per germline. Between the trimmed V and J ends, which lost 4 bases and 7 bases, there was a span of 8 bases. CDR3 size: 12 residues. This CDR3 reads CASSLPRNEQFF. The CDR3 DNA, read in part, is TGCGCCAGCAGCCTCCCTAGAAATGAG.

In its sample, this clone was seen many times. The read stops 3 residues short of the end of the CDR3; the missing end is completed from the germline J gene. This rearrangement joins TRBV20-1 to TRBJ2-3, with D possibly matching TRBD1 (6 bases). The CDR3 covers 16 residues. Germline V lookup: CDR1 DFQATT, CDR2 SNEGSKA (reference sequence). The DNA read from the CDR3 is TGCAGTGCTAGAGATGCCAGGGTGGGTGCAACAGGGACG. This encodes CSARDARVGATGT. The whole CDR3 is CSARDARVGATGTQYF.

This clone was recorded at least ten times. The DNA ends 3 residues before the CDR3 does, and the rest of the CDR3 is filled in from the germline J gene. This rearrangement joins TRBV19 to TRBJ2-1; TRBD2 aligns across 8 bases. The junction had 11 bases not matched to a gene; V was cut back by 5 bases and J by 2 bases. Germline-derived CDR1 and CDR2 are LNHDA and SQIVND (reference sequence). There are 17 residues in the CDR3. CDR3 residues: CASSPPDGGATYNEQFF. The CDR3 DNA, read in part, is TGTGCCAGTAGTCCGCCGGACGGGGGGGCCACCTACAATGAG.

As for this clone: With the read ending 3 residues before the CDR3 end, the germline J gene is used to fill in that end. The chain combines TRBV19 with TRBJ1-5; 10 bases map to TRBD1. V gave up 5 bases and J gave up 6 bases; unmatched junction bases: 10. The CDR3 has 16 amino acids. CDR1 is LNHDA, CDR2 SQIVND, per germline (reference sequence). The part of the CDR3 DNA that was read is TGTGCCAGTAGTCAACAGGGGACAGGGGAGGCTCAGCCC. Its translation: CASSQQGTGEAQP. The CDR3 reads in full as CASSQQGTGEAQPQHF.

This clone was seen ten or more times. The read comes to an end 3 residues before the CDR3 does, leaving the germline J gene to fill in the end. Other nucleotide sequences from this sample produce the same CDR3. The V gene is TRBV6-1, the J gene TRBJ1-3; D uncertain. The germline V and J ends were trimmed by 2 bases and 0 bases, with 5 bases remaining between them. CDR3 length: 14 residues. CDR1 MNHNS and CDR2 SASEGT come from the germline V gene. The CDR3 loop is CASSEHSSGNTIYF. CDR3 DNA, as far as it was read: TGTGCCAGCAGTGAACACAGCTCTGGAAACACC.

This clone was observed at least ten times. Coverage ceases 3 residues before the CDR3 finishes, and the germline J gene fills in the end. This chain links TRBV5-1 with TRBJ1-5; D not certain. The CDR3 loop spans 15 amino acids. Germline lookup yields CDR1 SGHRS and CDR2 YFSETQ. V was pared by 0 bases and J by 0 bases, with 7 bases between. The CDR3 sequence: CASSLEGYSNQPQHF. The CDR3 DNA, read in part, is TGCGCCAGCAGCTTGGAAGGGTATAGCAATCAGCCC.

This clone has ten or more counts. Sequencing ends 3 residues short of the CDR3 end; the germline J gene provides the rest. The rearrangement links TRBV20-1 to TRBJ1-2; 9 bases are shared with TRBD1. CDR3 length: 14 residues. The germline CDR1 and CDR2 sequences are DFQATT and SNEGSKA (reference sequence). The J segment lost 4 bases and the V segment lost 5 bases, leaving 8 bases of the junction unmatched. The CDR3 bases that were read are TGCAGTGCTCGGGCGGGACAGGGATTCTATGGC. Amino acids: CSARAGQGFYG. The full CDR3 protein reads CSARAGQGFYGYTF.

This clone was found many times. The CDR3 extends 3 residues past the end of the read, so its final part is completed from the germline J gene. The gene calls are TRBV20-1 and TRBJ2-4, with D maybe TRBD2 (6 bases). The germline gives CDR1 DFQATT, CDR2 SNEGSKA (reference sequence). Trimming stripped 6 bases from V and 0 bases from J, with 12 bases between. This CDR3 comprises 14 residues. CDR3 sequence reads: CSAAGGLAKNIQYF. Partial CDR3 DNA: TGCAGTGCCGCTGGGGGACTAGCCAAAAACATT.

This clone was counted only a few times. The read ends 3 residues before the CDR3 terminus; that terminus is restored from the germline J gene. The chain uses TRBV5-1 and TRBJ2-5; 9 nucleotides line up with TRBD1. CDR3 length: 15 amino acids. Germline CDR1 SGHRS, CDR2 YFSETQ. With 4 bases clipped from V and 5 bases from J, the junction kept 9 bases outside the gene matches. This chain's CDR3 is CASSPGQGSRETQYF. Incomplete CDR3 DNA: TGCGCCAGCAGCCCCGGACAGGGGAGTAGGGAGACC.

This clone occurred a few times. The read ends 3 residues early relative to the CDR3; the germline J gene fills the gap. The chain carries TRBV7-2 and TRBJ2-2, with D perhaps TRBD1 (6 bases). Germline CDR1 is SGHTA and CDR2 is FQGNSA. The CDR3 spans 14 residues. The chain's CDR3 is CASSLDSADEKLFF. The sequenced part of the CDR3 DNA is TGTGCCAGCAGTTTGGACAGCGCGGATGAAAAG. Combining the CDR3 with reference TRBV7-2 and TRBJ2-2 gives the whole variable domain GAGVSQSPSNKVTEKGKDVELRCDPISGHTALYWYRQSLGQGLEFLIYFQGNSAPDKSGLPSDRFSAERTGGSVSTLTIQRTQQEDSAVYLCASSLDSADEKLFFGEGSRLTVL.

This clone was detected many times. The missing CDR3 end, 3 residues past where the read stops, is filled in from the germline J gene. The chain employs TRBV4-2 and TRBJ2-3; 12 bases are shared with TRBD2. The CDR3 is 21 amino acids. The germline V gene encodes CDR1 LGHNA and CDR2 YNFKEQ. V lost 3 bases to trimming and J lost 0 bases; unmatched junction nucleotides: 16. This CDR3 is CASSHRTRTSGIPASTDTQYF. The CDR3 DNA, read in part, is TGTGCCAGCAGCCACAGGACTCGGACTAGCGGGATCCCTGCTAGCACAGATACG.

This clone was observed at least ten times. Coverage ceases 3 residues before the CDR3 finishes, and the germline J gene fills in the end. J is TRBJ2-7 and V is TRBV6-2 or TRBV6-3; no firm D call. V shed 6 bases and J shed 3 bases, with 21 bases lying between them. Germline V gene sequence: CDR1 MNHEY, CDR2 SVGEGT. The CDR3 covers 16 residues. The CDR3 DNA, read in part, is TGTGCCAGCAGACGGCACGATCCCGACTCCAACTACGAG. Translated, it gives CASRRHDPDSNYE. The whole CDR3 region reads CASRRHDPDSNYEQYF.

This clone is labeled medium-sized. The sequenced CDR3 bases are TGTGCCAGCAGTTTTTTTACGGGCAATGAG. As protein: CASSFFTGNE. The CDR3 reads in full as CASSFFTGNEQFF. This chain uses TRBV12-3 or TRBV12-4 with TRBJ2-1; D not resolved. The read gets to within 3 residues of the CDR3 end, and the germline J gene fills in the rest. The CDR3 consists of 13 residues. Trimming took 3 bases from V and 6 from J, leaving 9 bases between them.

About this clone itself: Read data end 3 residues before the CDR3 end; the end is taken from the germline J gene. The rearrangement links TRBV19 to TRBJ1-5; tentatively, D is TRBD1 (5 bases). The V end was cut by 1 base, the J end by 1 base, with 11 bases between. The CDR3 contains 16 residues. Germline V lookup: CDR1 LNHDA, CDR2 SQIVND (reference sequence). CDR3 loop: CASSIGRGLSNQPQHF. The DNA read from the CDR3 is TGTGCCAGTAGTATAGGGAGGGGACTGAGCAATCAGCCC.

A word on this clone: The read stops 3 residues short of the end of the CDR3; the missing end is completed from the germline J gene. The gene calls are TRBV10-3 and TRBJ2-7, with unresolved D. The CDR3 runs 12 residues. V dropped 4 bases and J dropped 3 bases, with 7 bases sitting between them. Germline V CDR1 and CDR2: ENHRY, SYGVKD. The part of the CDR3 DNA that was read is TGTGCCATCAGTGTAGACAACTACGAG. Translating it yields CAISVDNYE. The complete CDR3 protein is CAISVDNYEQYF.

This clone was detected ten times or more. The read ends 3 residues early relative to the CDR3; the germline J gene fills the gap. The V call is TRBV28, the J call TRBJ2-3, with 11 bases that match TRBD2. With 6 bases clipped from V and 2 bases from J, the junction kept 10 bases outside the gene matches. CDR3 size: 17 residues. Germline V lookup: CDR1 MDHEN, CDR2 SYDVKM. The covered CDR3 bases are TGTGCCAGCAGCGACGGGACTAGCGGATCATACACAGATACG. It yields the protein CASSDGTSGSYTDT. The complete CDR3 sequence is CASSDGTSGSYTDTQYF.

This clone was picked up many times. Its ends do not fully match the called genes, so a read error is possible. The read finishes 3 residues shy of the CDR3 end, and the germline J gene is used to complete it. The chain carries TRBV4-2 and TRBJ2-7, with 8 nucleotides matching TRBD1. This CDR3 is built from 15 residues. Germline CDR1 reads LGHNA; CDR2 reads YNFKEQ. CDR3 amino acids: CASSQGQGLSYEQYF. CDR3 DNA, as far as it was read: TGCGCCAGCAGCCAAGGACAGGGCCTCTCCTACGAG.

In its sample, this clone was seen many times. The read ends 3 residues shy of where the CDR3 ends; the end is completed using the germline J gene. The rearrangement joins TRBV6-2 or TRBV6-3 to TRBJ2-3, with TRBD1 matching over 11 bases. After removal of 2 bases from V and 0 bases from J, the junction contained 1 base not matched to a gene. The CDR3 is made up of 16 amino acids. The V gene's germline CDR1 is MNHEY and CDR2 SVGEGT. The CDR3 protein is CASSYRDRGSTDTQYF. The part of the CDR3 DNA that was read is TGTGCCAGCAGTTACCGGGACAGGGGGAGCACAGATACG.